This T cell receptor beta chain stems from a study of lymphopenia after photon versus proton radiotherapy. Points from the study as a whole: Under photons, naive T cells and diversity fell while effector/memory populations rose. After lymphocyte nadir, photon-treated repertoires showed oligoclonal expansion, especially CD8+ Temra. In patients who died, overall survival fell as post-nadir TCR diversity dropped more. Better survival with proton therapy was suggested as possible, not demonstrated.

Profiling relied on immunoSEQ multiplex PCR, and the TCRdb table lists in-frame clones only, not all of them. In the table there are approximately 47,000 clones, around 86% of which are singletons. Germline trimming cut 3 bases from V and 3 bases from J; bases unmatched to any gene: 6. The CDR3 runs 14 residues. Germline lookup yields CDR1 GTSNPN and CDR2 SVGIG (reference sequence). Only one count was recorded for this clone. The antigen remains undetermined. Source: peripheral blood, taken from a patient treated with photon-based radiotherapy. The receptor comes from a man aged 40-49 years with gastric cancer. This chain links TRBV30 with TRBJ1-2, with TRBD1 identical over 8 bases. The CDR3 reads CAWSGQGGYYGYTF. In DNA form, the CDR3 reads TGTGCCTGGAGCGGACAGGGTGGGTACTATGGCTACACCTTC.